The entry below gives a single TCR beta chain sequence along with its context. Its antigen has not been determined. Base quality data are lacking; no much larger clone is found one base away. This sample was included in a study of blood T cells in healthy people across ages (dated by TCRdb to between 2014 and 2016). With respect to the entire study: In model experiments, roughly one uniquely barcoded TCR beta cDNA molecule per two T cells was captured by template switching. Age-related changes in TCR beta repertoire diversity were measured in the study by deep sequencing normalized with unique cDNA molecular identifiers. Four age groups were formed from the donors: young (average about 15 years), middle-aged (around 37), aged (approximately 60) and long-lived (about 80). To avoid experimental bias, donors of different ages were distributed randomly across sequencing lanes. For two donors (one aged 18 to 30 and one aged 80 or older), the study analyzed two additional independent replicas of 1 million unique cDNA reads from the same blood draw.

The library was prepared using 5' RACE. The instrument given in TCRdb is Illumina HiSeq 2500. The second PCR ran for about 7 to 11 cycles and used a J-beta primer mix along with a sample-barcoded 5' primer. A template-switch 5' adaptor carrying 12 random nucleotides introduced a unique molecular identifier onto each TCR beta cDNA molecule. Each sample yielded at least 3 million CDR3-containing paired-end reads. First-strand cDNA was synthesized from all RNA with the Mint cDNA synthesis kit, primed by a TRBC-specific oligonucleotide. Following uracil-DNA glycosylase treatment, a first 18-cycle PCR with universal primers M1SS and BC2_uni_R was performed on all cDNA. As for the original processing: Each sample was normalized by randomly selecting 1 million high-quality reads, each carrying a distinct molecular identifier. Reads sharing molecular identifiers were discarded rather than binned into consensus sequences. MiTCR, with a Q25 quality threshold and the strictest error-elimination algorithm, was used for CDR3 identification, clonotype clustering and error correction. A nonparametric unseen species model with Euler transformation was used to estimate a lower bound on total TCR beta diversity. The raw public data were reprocessed by TCRdb itself: fastp quality trimming at Q25, MiXCR clonotype calling, in-frame beta chains only. Every entry covers one CDR3 protein and lists the most common genes and DNA from its rows. The V and J calls shown here were made by TCRdb, not taken from the authors' results. The sample table lists over 600,000 distinct CDR3 sequences, about 61% of them with a count of one. About a quarter of the sample comes from the top ten.

The CDR1 and CDR2 encoded by the germline V gene are ENHRY and SYGVKD. V is cut by 2 bases and J by 0 bases, and the space between the germline ends is 13 bases. The CDR3 spans 16 residues, from the cysteine through the phenylalanine. Only the CDR3 DNA is retained, 48 bases long and in frame from the first base. Points the paper makes about the study in general: Compared with the aged group, more naive CD4+ T cells, fewer expanded clones and increased TCR diversity were shown by the long-lived group, suggesting age selection. Estimates of total diversity based on one million sequenced T cells were considered lower bounds and underestimates. Donor CMV infection status was unknown, potentially confounding age-related changes in expanded clonotypes. Because profiling used bulk unsorted PBMCs, naive and antigen-experienced compartments could not be compared conclusively. Observed TCR beta diversity per million T cells fell roughly linearly with age, and a significant reduction was already apparent by age approximately 41. Observed TCR beta diversity correlated strongly with the percentage of naive T cells measured by flow cytometry.

The donors were some 39 Caucasian individuals from Russia, aged roughly 6 to 100 years, who were systemically healthy. Each donor gave ten milliliters of peripheral blood, collected into EDTA-treated Vacutainer tubes. Ficoll-Paque density-gradient centrifugation was used to isolate PBMCs, with at least 7 million obtained per sample. Trizol reagent was used to extract total RNA from the PBMCs, yielding at least 5.5 micrograms per sample. The percentages of naive CD45RAhigh/CD27high T cells were determined by flow cytometry on a PBMC aliquot from every donor. The origin of this receptor is a man in his forties in good health. The V and J genes are TRBV10-3 and TRBJ1-1; possibly the D gene is TRBD1, per 6 matching bases. The sequenced material came from blood. The CDR3 in this case is CAISEPPGTMNTEAFF. The DNA sequence is TGTGCCATCAGTGAGCCTCCAGGGACAATGAACACTGAAGCTTTCTTT.